This is a list of T cell receptor beta chains from one sample in a study of T cell changes during pregnancy in multiple sclerosis. Clones were read by immunoSEQ multiplex PCR, and TCRdb kept only the in-frame ones, dropping some. The data show some 38,000 clones, about 94% seen once. Sequencing was performed on CD4+ T cells from peripheral blood mononuclear cells, taken in the second trimester of pregnancy. These receptor sequences come from a female donor with multiple sclerosis, enrolled in a pregnancy study. CDR3s include the opening cysteine and the closing phenylalanine or tryptophan. The D gene is left open where the match is weak. Not every row has a clone size; where given, it reads once, few, many or a size class.

>-|TRBJ2-5|TRBD2|TRBV7-3
TGTGCCAGCAGCCCCGGACTAGCGCAGACCCAGTACTTC
CASSPGLAQTQYF
>-|TRBJ1-5|-|TRBV28
TGTGCCAGCAGTTCCCCGGCAGGGATTGGCAATCAGCCCCAGCATTTT
CASSSPAGIGNQPQHF
>-|TRBJ2-2|-|TRBV7-2
TGTGCCAGCAGCTCCTCTCTAGCCGGGGAGCTGTTTTTT
CASSSSLAGELFF
>-|TRBJ1-2|TRBD1|TRBV5-1
TGCGCCAGCAGCTCCCCGACGCGGGACAGGAGAAGCTATGGCTACACCTTC
CASSSPTRDRRSYGYTF
>-|TRBJ1-2|-|TRBV9
TGTGCCAGCAGCCTAACCCGGGGTGACTATGGCTACACCTTC
CASSLTRGDYGYTF
>-|TRBJ1-1|-|TRBV15
TGTGCCACCAGCAGAGATAACAGGTGGAGAGAACGCACTGAAGCTTTCTTT
CATSRDNRWRERTEAFF
>-|TRBJ2-1|-|TRBV7-8
TGTGCCAGCAGCTTAGAGGGCAGGGTGGGAGAGCAGTTCTTC
CASSLEGRVGEQFF
>-|TRBJ2-1|-|TRBV7-6
TGTGCCAGCAGCTTATTTGGACACCAGGGAGGCAATGAGCAGTTCTTC
CASSLFGHQGGNEQFF
>-|TRBJ2-2|-|TRBV10-3
TGTGCCATCAGTGATGTTGGCCCACCCACCGGGGAGCTGTTTTTT
CAISDVGPPTGELFF
>-|TRBJ1-1|-|TRBV5-4
TGTGCCAGCAGCTTGGCGAGCGGGGGGGGTGAAGCTTTCTTT
CASSLASGGGEAFF
>-|TRBJ1-5|-|TRBV19
TGTGCCAGTAGTAACCCCCCGACAATTAATCAGCCCCAGCATTTT
CASSNPPTINQPQHF
>-|TRBJ1-1|TRBD1|TRBV4-3
TGCGCCAGCAGCCAACCGGGACAGAAGAACACTGAAGCTTTCTTT
CASSQPGQKNTEAFF
>-|TRBJ2-7|-|TRBV5-5
TGTGCCAGCAGCTTAGGACTCTTGAGCTCCTACGAGCAGTACTTC
CASSLGLLSSYEQYF
>-|TRBJ2-1|TRBD1|TRBV29-1
TGCAGCGTTGTCGGACAGGGGAGCTCCTACAATGAGCAGTTCTTC
CSVVGQGSSYNEQFF
>-|TRBJ2-7|TRBD1|TRBV28
TGTGCCAGCAGCTTGACAGGGGGCTTCGACGAGCAGTACTTC
CASSLTGGFDEQYF
>few|TRBJ2-3|TRBD2|TRBV5-8
TGTGCCAGCAGCTTTTGGATAGCGGGGGATACGCAGTATTTT
CASSFWIAGDTQYF